Sequencing of this TCR beta chain was carried out in a study of shared clonotypes between healthy human individuals. Study results and caveats: Sorted-subset sequencing, rarefaction showed, was incomplete despite large depth.

Worth noting for this clone: No antigen is known for it.

Both subsets, CD45RA+ naive and CD45RA-negative memory, were split from the CD4+ cells. The protocol was immunoSEQ multiplex PCR, while the TCRdb copy is restricted to in-frame clones and leaves out a portion. The table lists around 2.5 million clones, under 95% of them singletons. The receptor was isolated from a man aged 18 to 35 in good health. Some clones in this sample may be carry-over from other donors' samples. Material for sequencing was naive CD4+ T cells from PBMCs. Specified subset: CD45RA+ positively selected.

CDR3 in amino acids: CASSSTISRDYTF. The CDR3 DNA reads as TGCGCCAGCAGCTCGACCATCTCTAGGGACTACACCTTC. This sequence joins TRBV5-1 and TRBJ1-2; no definite D call. Trimming removed 3 bases from V and 10 bases from J, with 16 bases in between. The CDR3 length is 13 residues. Germline-derived CDR1 and CDR2 are SGHRS and YFSETQ.